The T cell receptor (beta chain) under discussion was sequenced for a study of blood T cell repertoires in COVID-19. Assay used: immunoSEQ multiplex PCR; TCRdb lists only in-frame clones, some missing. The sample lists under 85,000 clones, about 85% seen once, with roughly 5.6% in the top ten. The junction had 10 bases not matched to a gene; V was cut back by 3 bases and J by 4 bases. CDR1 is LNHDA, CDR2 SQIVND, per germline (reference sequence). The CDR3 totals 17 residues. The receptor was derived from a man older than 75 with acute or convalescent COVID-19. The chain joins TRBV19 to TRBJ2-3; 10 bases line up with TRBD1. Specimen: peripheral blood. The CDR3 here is CASSINRQGARPDTQYF. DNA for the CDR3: TGTGCCAGTAGTATTAATAGACAGGGGGCGCGCCCAGATACGCAGTATTTT.